The 28 T cell receptor beta chains presented below share a single source sample, sequenced in a study of OX40 agonist ivuxolimab in advanced cancers. Here immunoSEQ multiplex PCR was the method, and the copy in TCRdb shows in-frame clones only, minus some. The table includes around 64,000 clones, 85% to 90% detected once. The sample was CD4+ or CD8+ T cells sorted from blood, taken in a trial of the OX40 agonist ivuxolimab. The origin of the receptors is an adult with an advanced solid tumor such as melanoma, head and neck, liver or kidney cancer.

V usage is TRBV15 and J usage is TRBJ2-7; TRBD2 agrees at 9 bases. V lost 0 bases, J lost 4 bases, and 7 bases stayed unmatched. This CDR3 comprises 16 residues. Germline CDR1 LNHNV, CDR2 YYDKDF (reference sequence). The CDR3 region is CATSRDGSGRRYEQYF. The CDR3 bases are TGTGCCACCAGCAGAGATGGGAGCGGGAGGCGTTACGAGCAGTACTTC.

The chain uses TRBV7-9 and TRBJ1-2, with D possibly being TRBD1 (5 bases). Looked up from germline, CDR1 is SEHNR and CDR2 is FQNEAQ (reference sequence). This CDR3 has 13 amino acids. Trimming pared 5 bases from V and 7 bases from J, leaving 14 bases between. The CDR3 loop is CASSAFRGGGYTF. DNA of the CDR3: TGTGCCAGCAGCGCATTCCGGGGCGGTGGCTACACCTTC.

V and J are TRBV10-2 and TRBJ1-5, with D unresolved. V was pared by 0 bases and J by 9 bases, with 15 bases between. The CDR3 spans 15 residues. Germline CDR1 is WSHSY and CDR2 is SAAADI. CDR3 nucleotide sequence: TGCGCCAGCAGTGAGTCGAAACGGCTCATATGGCCCCAGCATTTT. Its translation is CASSESKRLIWPQHF.

CDR3 nucleotides: TGTGCCAGCAGAGAGACAGGGTCCCACGAGCAGTACTTC. It codes for CASRETGSHEQYF. The genes are TRBV28 and TRBJ2-7, with TRBD1 matching 7 bases. The CDR3 has 13 residues. Germline lookup yields CDR1 MDHEN and CDR2 SYDVKM. J gave up 5 bases and V 6 bases, and 7 bases lay outside the gene matches.

The genes are TRBV6-5 and TRBJ2-7, with 14 bases matching TRBD2. The CDR3 spans 15 residues. Trimming cost V 5 bases and J 5 bases; bases outside gene matches: 5. The germline V gene encodes CDR1 MNHEY and CDR2 SVGAGI. CDR3 sequence reads: CASSLTSGGVHEQYF. The CDR3 nucleotides read TGTGCCAGCAGTCTGACTAGCGGGGGGGTGCACGAGCAGTACTTC.

This clone occurred once. This chain connects TRBV29-1 to TRBJ1-4; D possibly corresponds to TRBD1 (6 bases). The CDR3 sequence is 13 residues long. V was pared by 6 bases and J by 8 bases, with 16 bases between. Germline V gene data show CDR1 as SQVTM and CDR2 as ANQGSEA. The DNA for the CDR3 is TGCAGCGTGGCCCGGACAGCGGACGAAAAACTGTTTTTT. Translation: CSVARTADEKLFF.

The chain uses TRBV11-2 and TRBJ1-3; 7 nucleotides align to TRBD1. CDR1 is SGHAT and CDR2 is FQNNGV in the germline V gene. The V and J ends lost 6 bases and 5 bases, in that order; junction bases with no gene match: 4. The CDR3 covers 13 residues. The CDR3 is CASRTGQRNTIYF. DNA for the CDR3: TGTGCCAGCAGAACGGGACAGAGAAACACCATATATTTT.

This sequence joins TRBV30 and TRBJ1-1, with 9 bases identical to TRBD1. Trimming cost V 5 bases and J 11 bases; bases outside gene matches: 9. The CDR3 runs to 12 residues. Germline V gene sequence: CDR1 GTSNPN, CDR2 SVGIG (reference sequence). The CDR3, as DNA: TGTGCCTGGGCCGGGACAGGGATGTATGCTTTCTTT. Translation gives CAWAGTGMYAFF.

V and J are TRBV6-1 and TRBJ1-2; TRBD1 might be the D (5 bases). Germline V gene sequence: CDR1 MNHNS, CDR2 SASEGT. CDR3 length: 13 residues. V was shortened by 2 bases and J by 8 bases, with 12 bases between the two germline ends. The CDR3 DNA reads TGTGCCAGCAGTGAACGGGGGGTCCAAGGCTACACCTTC. This encodes CASSERGVQGYTF.

In its sample, this clone was seen once. The chain has TRBV5-4 and TRBJ1-5; no clear D gene. Trimming cost V 4 bases and J 2 bases, with 7 bases left between them. The germline V gene encodes CDR1 SGHNT and CDR2 YYREEE (reference sequence). This CDR3 has 13 residues. The CDR3 region has the DNA TGTGCCAGCAGCCGTGAGGGCAATCAGCCCCAGCATTTT. It is translated as CASSREGNQPQHF.

This clone was observed once. The CDR3 loop reads CAISENSGSPDTQYF. DNA for the CDR3: TGTGCCATCAGTGAGAACAGTGGGAGCCCAGATACGCAGTATTTT. This chain joins TRBV10-3 and TRBJ2-3, with a weak D call TRBD2 (5 bases). CDR3 size: 15 residues. Per the germline V gene, CDR1 is ENHRY and CDR2 is SYGVKD. Trimming pared 2 bases from V and 4 bases from J, leaving 13 bases between.

This clone showed up just a few times. The J gene is TRBJ1-5, the V gene TRBV19; D not resolved. The CDR3 extends over 12 amino acids. Germline loops: CDR1 LNHDA, CDR2 SQIVND (reference sequence). V was shortened by 3 bases and J by 9 bases, with 9 bases between the two germline ends. The CDR3 is CASSIELRPQHF. For the CDR3, the DNA is TGTGCCAGTAGTATTGAACTGAGGCCCCAGCATTTT.

J is TRBJ2-7 and V is TRBV28; D may match TRBD1 or TRBD2 (8 bases each). Trimming shortened V by 6 bases and J by 4 bases, and 19 bases separated the two germline ends. In germline, CDR1 is MDHEN, CDR2 SYDVKM. The CDR3 runs 15 residues. The CDR3 loop reads CASREGQGGGYEQYF. CDR3 bases: TGTGCCAGCAGAGAAGGACAGGGCGGGGGGTACGAGCAGTACTTC.

The V call is TRBV25-1, the J call TRBJ1-2, with D uncertain. Trimming shortened V by 4 bases and J by 4 bases, and 19 bases separated the two germline ends. Germline loops: CDR1 MGHDK, CDR2 SYGVNS. The CDR3 covers 16 residues. CDR3 coding DNA: TGTGCCAGCAGTGTATCACAACTGGGAAAGACCTATGGCTACACCTTC. Translating it yields CASSVSQLGKTYGYTF.

The genes are TRBV9 and TRBJ2-1; D gene unclear. The CDR3 has 16 amino acids. The V gene's germline CDR1 is SGDLS and CDR2 YYNGEE. Trimming took off 3 bases at V and 3 bases at J, with 16 bases between the two ends. Here the CDR3 DNA reads TGTGCCAGCAGCGCGCAGTCCGGGCCAATCTACAATGAGCAGTTCTTC. Translation: CASSAQSGPIYNEQFF.

The chain combines TRBV4-1 with TRBJ1-6; TRBD1 agrees at 9 bases. Germline-derived CDR1 and CDR2 are MGHRA and YSYEKL. Losses at the gene ends were 6 bases for V and 6 bases for J; bases not matched to a gene: 6. The CDR3 spans 15 residues. CDR3 in amino acids: CASRKPGQGNSPLHF. The CDR3 nucleotides are TGCGCCAGCAGGAAGCCGGGACAGGGTAATTCACCCCTCCACTTT.

This clone was picked up one time. The chain combines TRBV4-1 with TRBJ1-5; D is unclear. CDR1 and CDR2 from the germline V gene are MGHRA and YSYEKL. The CDR3 runs 14 residues. Trimming shortened V by 1 base and J by 3 bases, and 7 bases separated the two germline ends. CDR3 sequence reads: CASSQGGPNQPQHF. The CDR3 bases are TGCGCCAGCAGCCAAGGGGGTCCCAATCAGCCCCAGCATTTT.

This CDR3 is CATSGARVEKLFF. The DNA for the CDR3 is TGTGCCACCTCCGGGGCTAGGGTTGAAAAACTGTTTTTT. The rearrangement uses TRBV11-2 and TRBJ1-4; D is perhaps TRBD1 (5 bases). The V gene lost 10 bases and the J gene lost 7 bases, with 16 bases spanning the gap. Germline CDR1 and CDR2: SGHAT and FQNNGV. The CDR3 covers 13 residues.

The V gene is TRBV5-8, the J gene TRBJ2-3; TRBD1 matches at 7 bases. Germline V lookup: CDR1 SGHTS, CDR2 YDEGEE. CDR3 size: 15 residues. Germline trimming cut 5 bases from V and 3 bases from J; bases unmatched to any gene: 9. The CDR3 spells CASRLLGGRTDTQYF. The CDR3 bases are TGTGCCAGCAGGCTCCTAGGGGGCAGGACAGATACGCAGTATTTT. Full variable domain (rest looked up from reference TRBV5-8 and TRBJ2-3): EAGVTQSPTHLIKTRGQQATLRCSPISGHTSVYWYQQALGLGLQFLLWYDEGEERNRGNFPPRFSGRQFPNYSSELNVNALELEDSALYLCASRLLGGRTDTQYFGPGTRLTVL.

The chain links TRBV2 to TRBJ1-3; TRBD1 agrees at 7 bases. The ends lost 2 bases at V and 4 bases at J; junction bases unmatched: 2. The V gene's germline CDR1 is SNHLY and CDR2 FYNNEI. The CDR3 contains 14 residues. CDR3 nucleotide sequence: TGTGCCAGCAGTGAACAGGGGGGAGGAAACACCATATATTTT. This codes for CASSEQGGGNTIYF.

The CDR3 here is CASLDLDYSNQPQHF. The CDR3 coding sequence is TGTGCCAGTCTAGACCTCGATTATAGCAATCAGCCCCAGCATTTT. The chain has TRBV19 and TRBJ1-5; D is unclear. Germline CDR1 is LNHDA and CDR2 is SQIVND (reference sequence). Trimming took 8 bases from V and 0 from J, leaving 14 bases between them. This CDR3 has 15 residues.

J is TRBJ2-1 and V is TRBV7-3, with 10 positions matching TRBD2. With 5 bases clipped from V and 0 bases from J, the junction kept 7 bases outside the gene matches. Germline CDR1 SGHTA, CDR2 FQGTGA. The CDR3 runs to 17 residues. CDR3 DNA: TGTGCCAGCAGCCCAGCGGGGGGGCCCCTCTCCTACAATGAGCAGTTCTTC. This gives the protein CASSPAGGPLSYNEQFF.

This clone is a singleton in its sample. The chain links TRBV6-1 to TRBJ2-7; possibly TRBD1 or TRBD2 for D (5 bases each). Germline CDR1 MNHNS, CDR2 SASEGT. The CDR3 spans 15 residues. Trimming cost V 4 bases and J 8 bases, with 21 bases left between them. CDR3 nucleotides: TGTGCCAGCAGTGGAAGGAGGACAACAGCTTCGCAGCAGTACTTC. Amino acids: CASSGRRTTASQQYF.

This chain joins TRBV9 and TRBJ2-1; D remains unclear. V lost 1 base and J lost 0, with 5 bases in between. Looked up from germline, CDR1 is SGDLS and CDR2 is YYNGEE. CDR3 length equals 14 residues. CDR3 sequence (DNA): TGTGCCAGCAGCGTAACGAGCTCCTACAATGAGCAGTTCTTC. Protein sequence: CASSVTSSYNEQFF.

This clone appeared a single time. The genes are TRBV6-1 and TRBJ2-7, with a tentative D call TRBD2 (7 bases). Germline V gene lookup returns CDR1 MNHNS and CDR2 SASEGT. V lost 5 bases to trimming and J lost 2 bases, with 13 bases between them. This CDR3 contains 14 residues. CDR3 DNA: TGTGCCAGCAGTCCAAGGGGGGGGACCTACGAGCAGTACTTC. It codes for CASSPRGGTYEQYF.

Only a few counts were recorded for this clone. The CDR3 loop reads CSVRSSYEQYF. CDR3 coding DNA: TGCAGCGTTAGGTCCTCCTACGAGCAGTACTTC. The rearrangement links TRBV29-1 to TRBJ2-7; D unresolved. The CDR3 length is 11 residues. Germline lookup yields CDR1 SQVTM and CDR2 ANQGSEA. The germline V and J ends were trimmed by 5 bases and 0 bases, with 5 bases remaining between them.

This clone was counted a few times. The V and J genes are TRBV7-9 and TRBJ1-1, with 7 bases matching TRBD1. Germline trimming cut 3 bases from V and 5 bases from J; bases unmatched to any gene: 6. The CDR3 spans 14 residues. CDR1 and CDR2 from the germline V gene are SEHNR and FQNEAQ (reference sequence). The DNA of the CDR3 is TGTGCCAGCAGCTTTATACAGGGGACAACTGAAGCTTTCTTT. This translates into CASSFIQGTTEAFF.

The CDR3 here is CASSTRDTANYGYTF. The CDR3 DNA follows: TGTGCCAGCAGCACTCGGGACACAGCTAACTATGGCTACACCTTC. The chain links TRBV7-8 to TRBJ1-2; D possibly corresponds to TRBD1 (6 bases). Trimming left V 5 bases short and J 0 bases short, with 13 bases between. Germline loops: CDR1 SGHVS, CDR2 FQNEAQ. CDR3 length: 15 residues.